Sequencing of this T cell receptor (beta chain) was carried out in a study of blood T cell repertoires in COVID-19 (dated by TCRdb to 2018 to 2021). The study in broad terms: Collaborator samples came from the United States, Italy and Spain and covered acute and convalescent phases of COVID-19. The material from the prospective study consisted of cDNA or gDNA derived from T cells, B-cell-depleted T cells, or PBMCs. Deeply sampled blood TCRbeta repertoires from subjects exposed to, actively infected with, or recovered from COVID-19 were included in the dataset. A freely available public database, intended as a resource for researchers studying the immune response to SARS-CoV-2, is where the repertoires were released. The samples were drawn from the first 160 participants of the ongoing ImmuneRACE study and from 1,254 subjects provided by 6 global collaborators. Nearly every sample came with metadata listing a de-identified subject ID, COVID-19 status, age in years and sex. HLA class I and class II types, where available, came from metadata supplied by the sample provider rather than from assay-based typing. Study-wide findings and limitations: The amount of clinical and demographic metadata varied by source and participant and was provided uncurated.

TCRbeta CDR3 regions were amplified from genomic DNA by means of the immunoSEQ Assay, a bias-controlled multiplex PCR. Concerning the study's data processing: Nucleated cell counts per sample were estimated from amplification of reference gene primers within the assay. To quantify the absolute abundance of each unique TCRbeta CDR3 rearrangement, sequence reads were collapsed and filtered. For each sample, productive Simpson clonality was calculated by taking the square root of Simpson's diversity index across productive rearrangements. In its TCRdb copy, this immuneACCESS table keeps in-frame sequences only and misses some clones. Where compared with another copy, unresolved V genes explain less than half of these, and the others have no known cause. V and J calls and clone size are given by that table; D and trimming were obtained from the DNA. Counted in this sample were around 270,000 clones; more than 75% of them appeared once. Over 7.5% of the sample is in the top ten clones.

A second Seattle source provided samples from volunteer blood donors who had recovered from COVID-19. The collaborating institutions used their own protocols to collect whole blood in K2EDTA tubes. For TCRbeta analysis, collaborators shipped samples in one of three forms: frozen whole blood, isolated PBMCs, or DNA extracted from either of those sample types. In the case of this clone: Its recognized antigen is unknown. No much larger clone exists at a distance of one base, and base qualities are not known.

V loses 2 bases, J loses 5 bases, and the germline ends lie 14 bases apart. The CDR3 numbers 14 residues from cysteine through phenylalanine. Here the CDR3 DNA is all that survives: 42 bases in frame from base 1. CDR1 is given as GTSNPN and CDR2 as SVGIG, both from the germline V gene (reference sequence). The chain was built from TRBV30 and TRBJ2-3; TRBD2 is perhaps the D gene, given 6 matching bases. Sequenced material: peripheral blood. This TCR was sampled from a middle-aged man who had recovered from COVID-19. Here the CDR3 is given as CAWSIGSGVDTQYF. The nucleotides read TGTGCCTGGAGTATCGGGAGCGGTGTAGATACGCAGTATTTT.